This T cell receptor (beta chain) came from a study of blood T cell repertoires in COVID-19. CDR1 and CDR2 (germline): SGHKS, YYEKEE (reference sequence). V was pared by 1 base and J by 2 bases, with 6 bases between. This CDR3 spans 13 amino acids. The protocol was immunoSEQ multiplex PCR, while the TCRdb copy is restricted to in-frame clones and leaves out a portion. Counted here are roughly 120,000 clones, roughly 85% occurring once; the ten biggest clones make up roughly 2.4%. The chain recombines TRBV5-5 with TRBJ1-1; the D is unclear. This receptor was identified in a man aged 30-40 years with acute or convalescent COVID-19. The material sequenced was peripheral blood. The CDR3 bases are TGTGCCAGCAGCTTGACAGATAACACTGAAGCTTTCTTT. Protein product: CASSLTDNTEAFF.